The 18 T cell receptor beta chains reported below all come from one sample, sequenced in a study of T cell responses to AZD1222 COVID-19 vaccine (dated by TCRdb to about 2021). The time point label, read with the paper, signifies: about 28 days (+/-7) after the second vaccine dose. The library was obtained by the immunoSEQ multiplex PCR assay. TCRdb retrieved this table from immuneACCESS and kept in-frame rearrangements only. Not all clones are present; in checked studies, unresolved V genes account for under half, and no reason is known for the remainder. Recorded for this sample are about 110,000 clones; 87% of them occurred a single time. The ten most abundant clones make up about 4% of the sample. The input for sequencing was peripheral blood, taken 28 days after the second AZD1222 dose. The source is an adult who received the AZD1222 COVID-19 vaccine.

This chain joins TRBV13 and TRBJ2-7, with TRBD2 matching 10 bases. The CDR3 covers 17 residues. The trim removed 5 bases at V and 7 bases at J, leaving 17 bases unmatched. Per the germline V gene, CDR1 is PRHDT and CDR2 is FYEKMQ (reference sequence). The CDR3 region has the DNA TGTGCCAGCAGCCCCCACGGGCTAGCGGGAGAAAACGGGGAGCAGTACTTC. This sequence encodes CASSPHGLAGENGEQYF.

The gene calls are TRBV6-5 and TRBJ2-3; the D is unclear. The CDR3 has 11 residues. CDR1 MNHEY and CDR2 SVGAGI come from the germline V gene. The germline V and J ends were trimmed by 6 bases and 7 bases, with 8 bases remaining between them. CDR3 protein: CASSQLNTQYF. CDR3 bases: TGTGCCAGCAGCCAACTTAATACGCAGTATTTT.

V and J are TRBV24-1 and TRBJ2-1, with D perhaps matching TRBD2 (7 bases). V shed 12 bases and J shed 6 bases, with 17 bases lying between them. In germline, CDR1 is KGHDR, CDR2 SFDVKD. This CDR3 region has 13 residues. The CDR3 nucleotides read TGTGCCTCCTCGGGGGGACAATTCAATGAGCAGTTCTTC. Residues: CASSGGQFNEQFF.

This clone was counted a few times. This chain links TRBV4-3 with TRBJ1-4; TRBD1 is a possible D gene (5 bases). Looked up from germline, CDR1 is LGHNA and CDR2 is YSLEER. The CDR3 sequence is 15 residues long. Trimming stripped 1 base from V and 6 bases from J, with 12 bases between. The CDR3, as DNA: TGCGCCAGCAGCCAAGTAGGCCTAGGGGATGAAAAACTGTTTTTT. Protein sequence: CASSQVGLGDEKLFF.

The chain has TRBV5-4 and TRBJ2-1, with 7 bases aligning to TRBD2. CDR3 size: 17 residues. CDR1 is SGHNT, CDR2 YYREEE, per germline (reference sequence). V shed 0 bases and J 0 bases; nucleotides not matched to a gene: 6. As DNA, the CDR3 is TGTGCCAGCAGCTTGGGAGCGGGGACGAGCTCCTACAATGAGCAGTTCTTC. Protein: CASSLGAGTSSYNEQFF.

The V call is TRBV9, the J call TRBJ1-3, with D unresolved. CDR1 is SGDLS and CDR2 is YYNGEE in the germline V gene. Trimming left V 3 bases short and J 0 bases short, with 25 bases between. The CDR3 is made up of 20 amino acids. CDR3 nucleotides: TGTGCCAGCAGCGCCCCCAGAGACCCAAGCGGCGGGAGCTCTGGAAACACCATATATTTT. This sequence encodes CASSAPRDPSGGSSGNTIYF.

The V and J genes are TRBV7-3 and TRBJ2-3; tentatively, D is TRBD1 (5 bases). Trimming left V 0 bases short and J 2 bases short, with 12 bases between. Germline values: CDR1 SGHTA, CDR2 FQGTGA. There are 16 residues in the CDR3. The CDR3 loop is CASSLTPDSHTDTQYF. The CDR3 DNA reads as TGTGCCAGCAGCTTAACGCCCGACAGCCACACAGATACGCAGTATTTT.

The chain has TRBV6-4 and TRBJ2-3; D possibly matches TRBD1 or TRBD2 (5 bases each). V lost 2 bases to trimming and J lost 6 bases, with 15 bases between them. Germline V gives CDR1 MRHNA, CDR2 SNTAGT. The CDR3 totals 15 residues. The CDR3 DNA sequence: TGTGCCAGCAGTGACGGGGACCTCCCGGGTGATACGCAGTATTTT. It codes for CASSDGDLPGDTQYF.

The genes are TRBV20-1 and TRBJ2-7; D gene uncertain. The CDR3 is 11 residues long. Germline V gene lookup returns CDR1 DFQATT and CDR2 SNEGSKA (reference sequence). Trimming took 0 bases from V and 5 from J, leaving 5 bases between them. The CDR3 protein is CSARDNNEQYF. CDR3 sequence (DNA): TGCAGTGCTAGAGATAACAACGAGCAGTACTTC.

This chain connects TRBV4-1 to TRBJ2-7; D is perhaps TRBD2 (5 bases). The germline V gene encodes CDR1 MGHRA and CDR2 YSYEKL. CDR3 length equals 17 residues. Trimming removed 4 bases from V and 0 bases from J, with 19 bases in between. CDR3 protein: CASSPNWFRRTSYEQYF. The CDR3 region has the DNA TGCGCCAGCAGCCCTAACTGGTTTCGGAGGACCTCCTACGAGCAGTACTTC.

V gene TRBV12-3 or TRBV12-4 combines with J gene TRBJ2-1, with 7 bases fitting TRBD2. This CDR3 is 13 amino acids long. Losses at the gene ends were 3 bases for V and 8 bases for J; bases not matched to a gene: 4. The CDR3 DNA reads TGTGCCAGCAGTTTGACTAGCAGCTATGAGCAGTTCTTC. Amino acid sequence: CASSLTSSYEQFF.

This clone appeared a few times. The CDR3 loop reads CASSSGTGESYEQYF. The DNA for the CDR3 is TGTGCCAGCAGTTCCGGGACAGGGGAGAGCTACGAGCAGTACTTC. The V and J genes are TRBV27 and TRBJ2-7; the match to TRBD1 covers 10 bases. The ends lost 4 bases at V and 3 bases at J; junction bases unmatched: 6. The CDR3 totals 15 residues. Looked up from germline, CDR1 is MNHEY and CDR2 is SMNVEV (reference sequence).

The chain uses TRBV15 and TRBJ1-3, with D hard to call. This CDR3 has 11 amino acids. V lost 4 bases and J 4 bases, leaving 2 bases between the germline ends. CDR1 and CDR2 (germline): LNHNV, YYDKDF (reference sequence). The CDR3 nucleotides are TGTGCCACCAGCAAGGGAAACACCATATATTTT. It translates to CATSKGNTIYF.

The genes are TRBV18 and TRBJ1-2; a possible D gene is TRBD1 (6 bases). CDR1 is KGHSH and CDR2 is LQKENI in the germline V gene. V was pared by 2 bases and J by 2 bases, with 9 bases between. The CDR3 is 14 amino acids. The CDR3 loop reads CASSPGGPNYGYTF. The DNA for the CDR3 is TGTGCCAGCTCACCAGGGGGCCCAAACTATGGCTACACCTTC.

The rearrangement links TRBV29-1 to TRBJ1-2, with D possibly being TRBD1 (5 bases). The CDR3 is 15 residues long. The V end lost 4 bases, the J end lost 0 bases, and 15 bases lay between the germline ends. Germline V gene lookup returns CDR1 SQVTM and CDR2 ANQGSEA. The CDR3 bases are TGCAGCGTTGGGGGGGATGACTGGTCTAACTATGGCTACACCTTC. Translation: CSVGGDDWSNYGYTF.

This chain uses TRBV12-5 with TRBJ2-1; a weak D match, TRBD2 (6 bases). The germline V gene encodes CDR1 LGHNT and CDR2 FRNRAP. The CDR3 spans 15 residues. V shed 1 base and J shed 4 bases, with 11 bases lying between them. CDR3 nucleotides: TGTGCTAGTGGTTTGGGGACTACCCCTTACAATGAGCAGTTCTTC. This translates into CASGLGTTPYNEQFF.

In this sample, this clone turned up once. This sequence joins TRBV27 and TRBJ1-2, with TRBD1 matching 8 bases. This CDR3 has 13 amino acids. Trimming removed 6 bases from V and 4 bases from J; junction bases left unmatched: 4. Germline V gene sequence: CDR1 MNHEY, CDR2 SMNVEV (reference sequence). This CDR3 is CASSRDRIYGYTF. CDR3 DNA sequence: TGTGCCAGCAGCCGGGACAGGATCTATGGCTACACCTTC.

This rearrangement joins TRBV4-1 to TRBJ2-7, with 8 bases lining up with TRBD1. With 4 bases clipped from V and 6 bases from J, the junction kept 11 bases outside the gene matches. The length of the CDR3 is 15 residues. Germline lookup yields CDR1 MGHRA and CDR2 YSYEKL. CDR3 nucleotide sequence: TGCGCCAGCAGCCCCCAAGGGGCAGGGGGCGGCGAGCAGTACTTC. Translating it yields CASSPQGAGGGEQYF.